The entry below describes one TCR beta chain. The data derive from a study of PD-L1 blockade in urothelial cancer. Study-level background: Of prior chemotherapy regimens, patients had received between 0 and 3. Blood analysis took place 3 weeks (second dose) and 6 weeks after treatment start.

Trimming removed 4 bases from V and 11 bases from J, with 17 bases in between. The V gene's germline CDR1 is MNHNS and CDR2 SASEGT. The CDR3 is made up of 13 amino acids. Every PCR was spiked with synthetic TCR analog templates. This table comes from immunoSEQ multiplex PCR, and its TCRdb copy is limited to in-frame clones, with some not included. The sample carries tens of thousands of clones, 85% recorded once. Time point here: peripheral blood 6 weeks after treatment start. This receptor was taken from a man aged 70-80 years with urothelial cancer. The rearrangement uses TRBV6-1 and TRBJ1-2; weak D call: TRBD1 (6 bases). The sample was PBMCs, taken around atezolizumab (anti-PD-L1) treatment. The CDR3 reads CASSGELGTPYTF. The DNA of the CDR3 is TGTGCCAGCAGTGGCGAGCTGGGGACACCATACACCTTC.